This T cell receptor beta chain was profiled in a study of T cell changes during pregnancy in multiple sclerosis. Profiling relied on immunoSEQ multiplex PCR, and the TCRdb table lists in-frame clones only, not all of them. This table holds 50,000 or so clones, around 93% found once. The ends were cut back, 1 base at V and 1 base at J, with 6 bases in the middle. The CDR3 is 13 residues long. The germline CDR1 and CDR2 sequences are SGHRS and YFSETQ. The V call is TRBV5-1, the J call TRBJ2-7, with D uncertain. The sequenced sample was peripheral blood, obtained in the third trimester of pregnancy. The receptor was isolated from a female donor with multiple sclerosis, enrolled in a pregnancy study. In DNA form, the CDR3 reads TGCGCCAGCAGCTTGTACATTTCCTACGAGCAGTACTTC. Its protein is CASSLYISYEQYF.